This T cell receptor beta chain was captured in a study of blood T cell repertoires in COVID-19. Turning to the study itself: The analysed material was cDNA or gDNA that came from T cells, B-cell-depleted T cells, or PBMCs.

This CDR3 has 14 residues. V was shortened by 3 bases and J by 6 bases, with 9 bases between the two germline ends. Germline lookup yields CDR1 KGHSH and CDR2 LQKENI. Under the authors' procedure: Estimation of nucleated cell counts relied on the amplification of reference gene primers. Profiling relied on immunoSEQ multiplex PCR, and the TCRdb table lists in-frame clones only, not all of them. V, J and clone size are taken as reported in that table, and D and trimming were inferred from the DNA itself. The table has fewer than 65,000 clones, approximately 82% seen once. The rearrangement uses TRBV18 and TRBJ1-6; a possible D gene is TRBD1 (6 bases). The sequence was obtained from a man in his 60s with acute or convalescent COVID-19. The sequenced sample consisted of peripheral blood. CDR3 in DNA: TGTGCCAGCTCACCCCAGGACAGTAATTCACCCCTCCACTTT. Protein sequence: CASSPQDSNSPLHF.